Reported below is one T cell receptor (beta chain). Its antigen is still unknown. Exclusion criteria comprised uncontrolled infection, other autoimmune disease, pregnancy or lactation. This sample stems from a study of T cells in Graves' hyperthyroidism and ophthalmopathy. General study points: Most thyroid clonotypes expanded above 0.001 were also detected in blood.

This CDR3 is built from 16 residues. The V and J ends lost 4 bases and 1 base respectively, with 15 bases between them. Germline loops: CDR1 LNHDA, CDR2 SQIVND (reference sequence). The CDR3 regions of TCR beta were amplified from RNA transcripts. First-round RT-PCR with HTBI primers amplified the TCR CDR3 region. MiXCR, applied by TCRdb to the multiplex PCR reads, yields one record per CDR3 protein. The data hold fewer than 45,000 distinct CDR3 sequences, with about 49% observed a single time. Sequencing was done on a sample of blood. The rearrangement links TRBV19 to TRBJ2-3, with D tentatively TRBD2 (6 bases). The receptor was isolated from a woman between 45 and 60 years old with Graves' hyperthyroidism that later progressed to Graves' ophthalmopathy. The CDR3 coding sequence is TGTGCCAGTAGTACGGGGCTAGCGCGACGCACAGATACGCAGTATTTT. This encodes CASSTGLARRTDTQYF.